Listed below are T cell receptor beta chains from one sample, sequenced in a study of T cells after posttransplantation cyclophosphamide. TCRdb keeps only in-frame clones here, not all; method: immunoSEQ multiplex PCR. The sample shows more than 10,000 clones, around 85% of them seen only once. This specimen was PBMCs, taken around 2,000 days after allogeneic stem cell transplant with posttransplant cyclophosphamide. The receptors were sampled from a female patient aged 50 to 60 who received an allogeneic stem cell transplant from a related donor, was CMV-positive, and had no GVHD. Among the T cells, some may be from the graft donor. CDR3s include the opening cysteine and the closing phenylalanine or tryptophan. D genes are given only for firm matches. Not every row has a clone size; where given, it reads once, few, many or a size class.

v_gene: TRBV7-2; abundance: -; len: 14; j_gene: TRBJ2-5; d_gene: -; CDR3aa: CASSLAATQETQYF; CDR3nt: TGTGCCAGCAGCTTAGCGGCCACCCAAGAGACCCAGTACTTC
v_gene: TRBV4-3; abundance: once; len: 14; j_gene: TRBJ1-1; d_gene: -; CDR3aa: CASSQIPWAGEAFF; CDR3nt: TGCGCCAGCAGCCAAATCCCCTGGGCAGGTGAAGCTTTCTTT
v_gene: TRBV19; abundance: -; len: 14; j_gene: TRBJ1-2; d_gene: -; CDR3aa: CASRVTVAVHGYTF; CDR3nt: TGTGCCAGTAGGGTAACCGTTGCGGTCCATGGCTACACCTTC
v_gene: TRBV29-1; abundance: -; len: 19; j_gene: TRBJ2-5; d_gene: TRBD1; CDR3aa: CSVFGARYHRGRNQETQYF; CDR3nt: TGCAGCGTTTTCGGGGCTCGGTATCACAGGGGGCGGAACCAAGAGACCCAGTACTTC
v_gene: TRBV27; abundance: -; len: 15; j_gene: TRBJ2-7; d_gene: TRBD1; CDR3aa: CASSLTGGYHHEQYF; CDR3nt: TGTGCCAGCAGTCTGACAGGGGGCTATCACCACGAGCAGTACTTC
v_gene: TRBV19; abundance: few; len: 14; j_gene: TRBJ1-2; d_gene: TRBD1; CDR3aa: CASSMDRGLGGYTF; CDR3nt: TGTGCCAGTAGTATGGATAGGGGGCTCGGTGGCTACACCTTC
v_gene: TRBV7-9; abundance: once; len: 11; j_gene: TRBJ2-7; d_gene: -; CDR3aa: CASSSNYEQYF; CDR3nt: TGTGCCAGCAGCTCAAACTACGAGCAGTACTTC
v_gene: TRBV28; abundance: -; len: 12; j_gene: TRBJ2-5; d_gene: -; CDR3aa: CASSPGSETQYF; CDR3nt: TGTGCCAGCAGCCCAGGTTCAGAGACCCAGTACTTC
v_gene: TRBV6-1; abundance: few; len: 14; j_gene: TRBJ1-5; d_gene: TRBD1; CDR3aa: CASKGTAGDQPQHF; CDR3nt: TGTGCCAGCAAAGGGACAGCGGGCGATCAGCCCCAGCATTTT
v_gene: TRBV27; abundance: -; len: 12; j_gene: TRBJ1-2; d_gene: TRBD1; CDR3aa: CASSLTGIGYTF; CDR3nt: TGTGCCAGCAGTTTGACAGGGATCGGCTACACCTTC
v_gene: TRBV9; abundance: -; len: 15; j_gene: TRBJ2-5; d_gene: TRBD1; CDR3aa: CASSVMTRRGETQYF; CDR3nt: TGTGCCAGCAGCGTGATGACTCGCAGGGGGGAGACCCAGTACTTC
v_gene: TRBV30; abundance: -; len: 13; j_gene: TRBJ1-2; d_gene: -; CDR3aa: CAWSVERAAGYTF; CDR3nt: TGTGCCTGGAGTGTCGAGAGGGCGGCTGGCTACACCTTC
v_gene: TRBV7-2; abundance: -; len: 14; j_gene: TRBJ2-5; d_gene: -; CDR3aa: CASSLGGAWETQYF; CDR3nt: TGTGCCAGCAGCTTAGGGGGAGCGTGGGAGACCCAGTACTTC
v_gene: TRBV28; abundance: -; len: 15; j_gene: TRBJ2-5; d_gene: -; CDR3aa: CASSLWLERGETQYF; CDR3nt: TGTGCCAGCAGTTTATGGCTGGAACGGGGAGAGACCCAGTACTTC
v_gene: TRBV7-2; abundance: -; len: 16; j_gene: TRBJ2-7; d_gene: -; CDR3aa: CASSPLSRVVGYEQYF; CDR3nt: TGTGCCAGCAGCCCTCTCTCCAGGGTAGTGGGCTACGAGCAGTACTTC
v_gene: TRBV2; abundance: few; len: 14; j_gene: TRBJ1-2; d_gene: TRBD1; CDR3aa: CASRLQGASSGYTF; CDR3nt: TGTGCCAGCAGGTTACAGGGGGCGTCTAGTGGCTACACCTTC
v_gene: TRBV9; abundance: -; len: 14; j_gene: TRBJ1-5; d_gene: -; CDR3aa: CASRCQYSNQPQHF; CDR3nt: TGTGCCAGCAGGTGTCAGTATAGCAATCAGCCCCAGCATTTT
v_gene: TRBV30; abundance: -; len: 15; j_gene: TRBJ1-5; d_gene: TRBD1; CDR3aa: CAWSVQGVSNQPQHF; CDR3nt: TGTGCCTGGAGTGTACAGGGGGTAAGCAATCAGCCCCAGCATTTT
v_gene: TRBV5-8; abundance: -; len: 16; j_gene: TRBJ2-2; d_gene: -; CDR3aa: CASSLELLFGGGELFF; CDR3nt: TGTGCCAGCAGCTTGGAACTTTTATTCGGAGGGGGGGAGCTGTTTTTT
v_gene: TRBV11-2; abundance: -; len: 14; j_gene: TRBJ2-7; d_gene: -; CDR3aa: CASSLNRVTYEQYF; CDR3nt: TGTGCCAGCAGCTTAAACAGGGTCACCTACGAGCAGTACTTC
v_gene: TRBV28; abundance: -; len: 13; j_gene: TRBJ1-6; d_gene: -; CDR3aa: CASRWNRDSPLHF; CDR3nt: TGTGCCAGCAGGTGGAATCGGGATTCACCCCTCCACTTT
v_gene: TRBV4-1; abundance: -; len: 16; j_gene: TRBJ2-2; d_gene: TRBD1; CDR3aa: CASSHPRGQGSGELFF; CDR3nt: TGCGCCAGCAGCCATCCAAGGGGACAGGGGTCCGGGGAGCTGTTTTTT
v_gene: TRBV15; abundance: -; len: 15; j_gene: TRBJ1-1; d_gene: TRBD1; CDR3aa: CATSHNRQGQNEAFF; CDR3nt: TGTGCCACCAGCCATAATAGACAGGGGCAGAATGAAGCTTTCTTT
v_gene: TRBV27; abundance: once; len: 14; j_gene: TRBJ2-7; d_gene: TRBD1; CDR3aa: CASSLYRGSYEQYF; CDR3nt: TGTGCCAGCAGTTTGTACAGGGGTTCCTACGAGCAGTACTTC
v_gene: TRBV2; abundance: -; len: 14; j_gene: TRBJ2-3; d_gene: -; CDR3aa: CASSEWSPGDTQYF; CDR3nt: TGTGCCAGCAGTGAGTGGTCCCCCGGAGATACGCAGTATTTT
v_gene: TRBV2; abundance: -; len: 14; j_gene: TRBJ2-3; d_gene: TRBD2; CDR3aa: CASGASGSTDTQYF; CDR3nt: TGTGCCAGCGGAGCTAGCGGAAGCACAGATACGCAGTATTTT
v_gene: TRBV6-6; abundance: -; len: 14; j_gene: TRBJ1-1; d_gene: -; CDR3aa: CASSYAAENTEAFF; CDR3nt: TGTGCCAGCAGTTACGCGGCGGAGAACACTGAAGCTTTCTTT
v_gene: TRBV7-9; abundance: -; len: 16; j_gene: TRBJ1-4; d_gene: TRBD1; CDR3aa: CASSYSSGTGNEKLFF; CDR3nt: TGTGCCAGCAGCTATAGTTCCGGGACAGGGAACGAAAAACTGTTTTTT
v_gene: TRBV7-6; abundance: once; len: 17; j_gene: TRBJ1-1; d_gene: TRBD1; CDR3aa: CASSLPSGTGYNTEAFF; CDR3nt: TGTGCCAGCAGCTTACCATCCGGGACAGGATATAACACTGAAGCTTTCTTT
v_gene: TRBV15; abundance: -; len: 14; j_gene: TRBJ2-1; d_gene: -; CDR3aa: CATSRLDRYNEQFF; CDR3nt: TGTGCCACCAGCCGCCTGGACAGATACAATGAGCAGTTCTTC
v_gene: TRBV9; abundance: -; len: 16; j_gene: TRBJ2-1; d_gene: TRBD2; CDR3aa: CASSEAVAGDNNEQFF; CDR3nt: TGTGCCAGCAGCGAAGCGGTAGCGGGAGATAATAATGAGCAGTTCTTC
v_gene: TRBV2; abundance: -; len: 13; j_gene: TRBJ1-2; d_gene: -; CDR3aa: CASSEALQGGYTF; CDR3nt: TGTGCCAGCAGTGAAGCGCTTCAGGGGGGCTACACCTTC
v_gene: TRBV5-1; abundance: -; len: 14; j_gene: TRBJ1-5; d_gene: TRBD1; CDR3aa: CASSLGQGSQPQHF; CDR3nt: TGCGCCAGCAGCTTGGGACAGGGGAGTCAGCCCCAGCATTTT
v_gene: TRBV19; abundance: -; len: 14; j_gene: TRBJ2-7; d_gene: -; CDR3aa: CASSRGQSSYEQYF; CDR3nt: TGTGCCAGTAGTAGAGGACAGAGCTCCTACGAGCAGTACTTC
v_gene: TRBV27; abundance: -; len: 11; j_gene: TRBJ2-1; d_gene: TRBD2; CDR3aa: CASRTSGGQFF; CDR3nt: TGTGCCAGCAGAACTAGCGGGGGGCAGTTCTTC
v_gene: TRBV13; abundance: -; len: 17; j_gene: TRBJ2-4; d_gene: TRBD2; CDR3aa: CASSLGTSGSAKNIQYF; CDR3nt: TGTGCCAGCAGCTTAGGTACTAGCGGGTCAGCCAAAAACATTCAGTACTTC
v_gene: TRBV18; abundance: -; len: 15; j_gene: TRBJ1-5; d_gene: TRBD1; CDR3aa: CASSPLTGGNQPQHF; CDR3nt: TGTGCCAGCTCACCACTAACAGGGGGGAATCAGCCCCAGCATTTT
v_gene: TRBV20-1; abundance: once; len: 11; j_gene: TRBJ2-7; d_gene: -; CDR3aa: CSARQRYEQYF; CDR3nt: TGCAGTGCCAGACAGCGCTACGAGCAGTACTTC
v_gene: TRBV5-1; abundance: -; len: 14; j_gene: TRBJ1-1; d_gene: -; CDR3aa: CASGRGTGNTEAFF; CDR3nt: TGCGCCAGCGGGAGGGGCACAGGGAACACTGAAGCTTTCTTT
v_gene: TRBV28; abundance: -; len: 12; j_gene: TRBJ1-1; d_gene: -; CDR3aa: CASSFEHTEAFF; CDR3nt: TGTGCCAGCAGTTTCGAGCACACTGAAGCTTTCTTT
v_gene: TRBV6-6; abundance: -; len: 13; j_gene: TRBJ2-5; d_gene: -; CDR3aa: CASRPRQFETQYF; CDR3nt: TGTGCCAGCAGACCACGACAGTTCGAGACCCAGTACTTC
v_gene: TRBV4-2; abundance: -; len: 13; j_gene: TRBJ1-4; d_gene: -; CDR3aa: CASSQDWGRKLFF; CDR3nt: TGTGCCAGCAGCCAAGATTGGGGGAGGAAACTGTTTTTT
v_gene: TRBV27; abundance: once; len: 16; j_gene: TRBJ2-3; d_gene: -; CDR3aa: CASSLIPDSLTDTQYF; CDR3nt: TGTGCCAGCAGTTTGATTCCCGACAGCCTAACAGATACGCAGTATTTT
v_gene: TRBV27; abundance: -; len: 14; j_gene: TRBJ1-2; d_gene: -; CDR3aa: CASARRQENYGYTF; CDR3nt: TGTGCCAGCGCAAGGAGACAGGAGAACTATGGCTACACCTTC
v_gene: TRBV18; abundance: once; len: 17; j_gene: TRBJ2-3; d_gene: TRBD2; CDR3aa: CASSPIFLAGDPDTQYF; CDR3nt: TGTGCCAGCTCACCAATCTTTCTAGCGGGAGACCCAGATACGCAGTATTTT
v_gene: TRBV11-3; abundance: few; len: 12; j_gene: TRBJ2-7; d_gene: TRBD1; CDR3aa: CASSSSGGEQYF; CDR3nt: TGTGCCAGCAGCTCTTCAGGGGGCGAGCAGTACTTC
v_gene: TRBV19; abundance: -; len: 15; j_gene: TRBJ2-7; d_gene: -; CDR3aa: CASSIRTSFSYEQYF; CDR3nt: TGTGCCAGTAGTATCCGGACTTCGTTCTCCTACGAGCAGTACTTC
v_gene: TRBV18; abundance: -; len: 15; j_gene: TRBJ1-1; d_gene: TRBD1; CDR3aa: CASSPRTGESVEAFF; CDR3nt: TGTGCCAGCTCACCCCGGACAGGGGAAAGTGTTGAAGCTTTCTTT
v_gene: TRBV7-9; abundance: once; len: 17; j_gene: TRBJ1-3; d_gene: -; CDR3aa: CASSLARDTSSGNTIYF; CDR3nt: TGTGCCAGCAGCTTAGCCCGGGACACGAGCTCTGGAAACACCATATATTTT
v_gene: TRBV15; abundance: -; len: 15; j_gene: TRBJ2-7; d_gene: TRBD1; CDR3aa: CATSRTPGQGYEQYF; CDR3nt: TGTGCCACCAGCAGAACTCCGGGACAGGGCTACGAGCAGTACTTC
v_gene: TRBV5-1; abundance: -; len: 17; j_gene: TRBJ2-7; d_gene: TRBD2; CDR3aa: CASSFSRPSGSDYEQYF; CDR3nt: TGCGCCAGCAGCTTCTCCCGCCCTAGCGGGAGTGACTACGAGCAGTACTTC
v_gene: TRBV13; abundance: -; len: 15; j_gene: TRBJ2-7; d_gene: TRBD1; CDR3aa: CASSFRDRASYEQYF; CDR3nt: TGTGCCAGCAGCTTCCGGGACAGGGCTTCCTACGAGCAGTACTTC
v_gene: TRBV6-5; abundance: once; len: 13; j_gene: TRBJ2-5; d_gene: -; CDR3aa: CASSSPGVETQYF; CDR3nt: TGTGCCAGCAGTTCGCCGGGAGTAGAGACCCAGTACTTC
v_gene: TRBV6-1; abundance: -; len: 12; j_gene: TRBJ1-1; d_gene: -; CDR3aa: CASSYAGTEAFF; CDR3nt: TGTGCCAGCAGTTATGCGGGCACTGAAGCTTTCTTT
v_gene: TRBV7-9; abundance: -; len: 14; j_gene: TRBJ2-7; d_gene: -; CDR3aa: CASSPGDRTYEQYF; CDR3nt: TGTGCCAGCAGCCCAGGCGACAGGACCTACGAGCAGTACTTC
v_gene: TRBV11-2; abundance: -; len: 15; j_gene: TRBJ2-3; d_gene: -; CDR3aa: CASSLASGLTDTQYF; CDR3nt: TGTGCCAGCAGCTTAGCGAGCGGACTCACAGATACGCAGTATTTT
v_gene: TRBV7-9; abundance: once; len: 16; j_gene: TRBJ1-1; d_gene: -; CDR3aa: CASSSSTGHQNTEAFF; CDR3nt: TGTGCCAGCAGCTCATCCACTGGACACCAGAACACTGAAGCTTTCTTT
v_gene: TRBV5-4; abundance: -; len: 15; j_gene: TRBJ1-3; d_gene: TRBD1; CDR3aa: CASTLDRGDGNTIYF; CDR3nt: TGTGCCAGCACCCTGGACAGGGGAGATGGAAACACCATATATTTT
v_gene: TRBV27; abundance: once; len: 14; j_gene: TRBJ1-2; d_gene: -; CDR3aa: CASGDFLRWYGYTF; CDR3nt: TGTGCCAGCGGGGACTTCCTGAGATGGTATGGCTACACCTTC
v_gene: TRBV4-1; abundance: once; len: 17; j_gene: TRBJ2-2; d_gene: TRBD2; CDR3aa: CASSQLAGGSWTGELFF; CDR3nt: TGCGCCAGCAGCCAGCTAGCGGGAGGGTCATGGACCGGGGAGCTGTTTTTT